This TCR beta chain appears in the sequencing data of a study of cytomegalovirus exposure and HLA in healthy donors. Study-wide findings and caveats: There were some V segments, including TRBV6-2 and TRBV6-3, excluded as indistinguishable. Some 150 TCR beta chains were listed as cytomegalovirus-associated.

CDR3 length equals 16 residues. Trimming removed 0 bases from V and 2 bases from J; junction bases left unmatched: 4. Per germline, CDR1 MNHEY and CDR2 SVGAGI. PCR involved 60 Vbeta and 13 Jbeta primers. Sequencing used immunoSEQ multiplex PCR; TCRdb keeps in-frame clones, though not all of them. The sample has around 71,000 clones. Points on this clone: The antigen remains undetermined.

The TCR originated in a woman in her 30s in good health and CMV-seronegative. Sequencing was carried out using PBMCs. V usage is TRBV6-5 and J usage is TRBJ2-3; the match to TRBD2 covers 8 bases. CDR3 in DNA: TGTGCCAGCAGTTACTCATCGGGAGGGTACACAGATACGCAGTATTTT. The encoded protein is CASSYSSGGYTDTQYF.